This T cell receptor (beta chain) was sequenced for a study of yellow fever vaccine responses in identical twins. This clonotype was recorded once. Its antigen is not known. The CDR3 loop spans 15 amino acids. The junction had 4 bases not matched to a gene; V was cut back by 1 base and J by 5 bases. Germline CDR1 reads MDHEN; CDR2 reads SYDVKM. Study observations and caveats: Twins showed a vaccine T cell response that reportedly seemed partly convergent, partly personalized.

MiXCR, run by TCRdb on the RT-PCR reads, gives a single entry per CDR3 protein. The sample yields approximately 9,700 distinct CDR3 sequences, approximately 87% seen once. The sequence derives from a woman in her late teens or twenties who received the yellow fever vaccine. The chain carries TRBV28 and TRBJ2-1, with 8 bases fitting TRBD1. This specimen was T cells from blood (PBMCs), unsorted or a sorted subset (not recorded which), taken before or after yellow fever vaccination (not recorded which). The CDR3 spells CASSLFGTGHNEQFF. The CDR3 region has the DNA TGTGCCAGCAGTTTATTCGGGACAGGACACAATGAGCAGTTCTTC. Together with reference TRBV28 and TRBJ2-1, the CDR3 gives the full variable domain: DVKVTQSSRYLVKRTGEKVFLECVQDMDHENMFWYRQDPGLGLRLIYFSYDVKMKEKGDIPEGYSVSREKKERFSLILESASTNQTSMYLCASSLFGTGHNEQFFGPGTRLTVL.